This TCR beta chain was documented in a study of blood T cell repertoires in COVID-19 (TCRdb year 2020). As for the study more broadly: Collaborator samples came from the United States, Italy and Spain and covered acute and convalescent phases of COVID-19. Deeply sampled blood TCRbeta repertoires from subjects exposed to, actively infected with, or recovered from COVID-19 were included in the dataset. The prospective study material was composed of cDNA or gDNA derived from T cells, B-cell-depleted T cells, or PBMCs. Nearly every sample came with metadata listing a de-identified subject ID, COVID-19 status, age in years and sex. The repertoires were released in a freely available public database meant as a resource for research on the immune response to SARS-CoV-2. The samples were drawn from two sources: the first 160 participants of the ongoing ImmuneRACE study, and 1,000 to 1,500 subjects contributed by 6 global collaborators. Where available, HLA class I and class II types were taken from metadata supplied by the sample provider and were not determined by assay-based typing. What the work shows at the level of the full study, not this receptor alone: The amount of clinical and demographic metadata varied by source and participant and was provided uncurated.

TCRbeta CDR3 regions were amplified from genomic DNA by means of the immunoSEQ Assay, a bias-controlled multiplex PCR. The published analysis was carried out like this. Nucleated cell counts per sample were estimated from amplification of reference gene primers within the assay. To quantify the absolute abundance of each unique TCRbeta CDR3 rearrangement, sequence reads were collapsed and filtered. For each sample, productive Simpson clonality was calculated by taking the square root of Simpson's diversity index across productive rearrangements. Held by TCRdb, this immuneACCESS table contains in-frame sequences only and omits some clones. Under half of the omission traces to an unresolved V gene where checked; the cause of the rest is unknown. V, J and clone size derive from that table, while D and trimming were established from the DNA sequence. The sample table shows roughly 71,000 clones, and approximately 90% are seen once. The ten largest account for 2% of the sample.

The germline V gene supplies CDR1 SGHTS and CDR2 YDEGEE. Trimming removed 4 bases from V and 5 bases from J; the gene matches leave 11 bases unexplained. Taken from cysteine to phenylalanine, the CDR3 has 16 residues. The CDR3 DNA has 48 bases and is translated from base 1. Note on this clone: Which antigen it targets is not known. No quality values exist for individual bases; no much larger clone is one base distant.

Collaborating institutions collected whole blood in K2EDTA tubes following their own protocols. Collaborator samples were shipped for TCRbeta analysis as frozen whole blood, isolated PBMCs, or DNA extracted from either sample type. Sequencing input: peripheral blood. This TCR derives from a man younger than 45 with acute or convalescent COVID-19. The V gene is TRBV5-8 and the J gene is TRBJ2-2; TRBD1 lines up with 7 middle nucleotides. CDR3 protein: CASSRPDRVATGELFF. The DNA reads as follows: TGTGCCAGCAGCCGCCCAGACAGGGTAGCTACCGGGGAGCTGTTTTTT.